This passage covers 8 T cell receptor beta chains from one sample sequenced in a study of PD-1 blockade in mismatch repair-deficient tumors. Assay used: immunoSEQ multiplex PCR; TCRdb lists only in-frame clones, some missing. The data show 30,000 to 45,000 clones, around 84% seen once. The specimen was peripheral blood, collected roughly 75 weeks after starting pembrolizumab. These receptors were obtained from an adult with mismatch repair-deficient cancer.

The chain couples TRBV4-1 to TRBJ1-1; 7 bases agree with TRBD1. In germline, CDR1 is MGHRA, CDR2 YSYEKL. V shed 2 bases and J 5 bases; nucleotides not matched to a gene: 5. This CDR3 has 14 amino acids. The CDR3 DNA reads as TGCGCCAGCAGCCAAACTAGACAGGGTACTGAAGCTTTCTTT. Translating gives CASSQTRQGTEAFF.

This clone was picked up one time. The chain carries TRBV18 and TRBJ1-4; the match to TRBD1 covers 10 bases. Germline V gene sequence: CDR1 KGHSH, CDR2 LQKENI. The CDR3 is 15 amino acids. V lost 2 bases and J lost 6; bases outside the gene matches: 3. CDR3 in DNA: TGTGCCAGCTCACCATACGGGACAGGGGATGAAAAACTGTTTTTT. It encodes CASSPYGTGDEKLFF.

The chain uses TRBV5-6 and TRBJ1-5, with 8 bases lining up with TRBD1. Germline V gene sequence: CDR1 SGHDT, CDR2 YYEEEE. The CDR3 totals 16 residues. With 2 bases clipped from V and 1 base from J, the junction kept 5 bases outside the gene matches. The CDR3 reads CASSFYTGGSNQPQHF. Written as DNA, the CDR3 is TGTGCCAGCAGCTTCTACACAGGGGGGAGCAATCAGCCCCAGCATTTT.

The gene calls are TRBV19 and TRBJ2-2, with D possibly TRBD2 on 5 matching bases. Trimming cost V 8 bases and J 5 bases, with 9 bases left between them. CDR1 and CDR2 from the germline V gene are LNHDA and SQIVND (reference sequence). The CDR3 covers 12 residues. CDR3 region: CASLWRTGELFF. In DNA form, the CDR3 reads TGTGCCAGTCTATGGAGGACCGGGGAGCTGTTTTTT.

V usage is TRBV29-1 and J usage is TRBJ2-3, with 10 bases lining up with TRBD2. V was pared by 3 bases and J by 6 bases, with 3 bases of the junction left unmatched. The CDR3 consists of 13 residues. CDR1 SQVTM and CDR2 ANQGSEA come from the germline V gene. CDR3 bases: TGCAGCGTTGATCTAGCGGGAGCGGATACGCAGTATTTT. It is translated as CSVDLAGADTQYF.

The genes are TRBV7-6 and TRBJ1-2; D possibly corresponds to TRBD1 (5 bases). The CDR3 runs to 13 residues. V gave up 2 bases and J gave up 6 bases, with 10 bases separating them. Germline loops: CDR1 SGHVS, CDR2 FNYEAQ. CDR3 nucleotides: TGTGCCAGCAGCTTACCGGGACTTAATGGCTACACCTTC. Amino acid sequence: CASSLPGLNGYTF.

This rearrangement joins TRBV7-9 to TRBJ2-7; 16 bases fit TRBD2. The CDR3 has 16 amino acids. The V gene's germline CDR1 is SEHNR and CDR2 FQNEAQ (reference sequence). Trimming cost V 2 bases and J 6 bases; bases outside gene matches: 4. The CDR3, as DNA: TGTGCCAGCAGCTTACTTGGGACTAGCGGGAGGGGCGAGCAGTACTTC. Encoded protein: CASSLLGTSGRGEQYF.

The J gene is TRBJ2-5, the V gene TRBV5-1, with D perhaps given as TRBD1 or TRBD2 (5 bases each). The V end lost 5 bases, the J end lost 4 bases, and 12 bases lay between the germline ends. Germline V lookup: CDR1 SGHRS, CDR2 YFSETQ. This CDR3 is built from 13 residues. The chain's CDR3 is CASRAGTIETQYF. CDR3 in DNA: TGCGCCAGCAGGGCCGGGACCATAGAGACCCAGTACTTC.